These 13 T cell receptor beta chains were sequenced from one sample in a study of T cells in Graves' hyperthyroidism and ophthalmopathy. Researchers amplified the TCR beta CDR3 regions from RNA transcripts. The HTBI set primed first-round TCR CDR3 RT-PCR. TCRdb reanalysed the multiplex PCR reads using MiXCR and keeps one entry per CDR3 protein. Here the sample spans hundreds of thousands of distinct CDR3 sequences, about half being singletons. The sequenced sample was peripheral blood or thyroid tissue (not recorded which). These TCRs come from a woman between 18 and 29 years old with Graves' hyperthyroidism.

About this clonotype: A much larger clone sits a single nucleotide away, making a read error possible. The CDR3 nucleotides are TGTGCCAGCAGCTTAGAACAGCCGAACACTGAAGCTTTCTTT. This translates into CASSLEQPNTEAFF. This sequence joins TRBV7-2 and TRBJ1-1, with D unclear. The ends were cut back, 1 base at V and 1 base at J, with 7 bases in the middle. The CDR3 is 14 amino acids. Germline V CDR1 and CDR2: SGHTA, FQGNSA. Full variable domain (rest looked up from reference TRBV7-2 and TRBJ1-1): GAGVSQSPSNKVTEKGKDVELRCDPISGHTALYWYRQSLGQGLEFLIYFQGNSAPDKSGLPSDRFSAERTGGSVSTLTIQRTQQEDSAVYLCASSLEQPNTEAFFGQGTRLTVV.

This clonotype was seen many times. The chain couples TRBV24-1 to TRBJ2-5, with 10 bases fitting TRBD2. Germline CDR1 reads KGHDR; CDR2 reads SFDVKD. Germline trimming cut 5 bases from V and 5 bases from J; bases unmatched to any gene: 4. CDR3 length: 14 residues. In DNA form, the CDR3 reads TGTGCCACCAGTGCGGCTAGCGGGAGTGAGACCCAGTACTTC. Residues: CATSAASGSETQYF.

The chain combines TRBV7-4 with TRBJ2-5, with D hard to call. CDR3 size: 15 residues. The V end lost 5 bases, the J end lost 2 bases, and 15 bases lay between the germline ends. CDR1 SGHVT and CDR2 SQSDAQ come from the germline V gene. CDR3 protein: CASSQVLDGQETQYF. The CDR3 region has the DNA TGTGCCAGCAGCCAAGTTCTCGACGGGCAAGAGACCCAGTACTTC.

The V and J genes are TRBV7-6 and TRBJ2-7; tentatively, D is TRBD1 (5 bases). Germline V CDR1 and CDR2: SGHVS, FNYEAQ. The CDR3 sequence is 15 residues long. The V and J ends lost 5 bases and 3 bases respectively, with 17 bases between them. In DNA form, the CDR3 reads TGTGCCAGCAGCCCGGCGGACAAGGGGTTCTACGAGCAGTACTTC. Translation: CASSPADKGFYEQYF.

This clonotype was counted only a few times. The rearrangement joins TRBV2 to TRBJ1-1, with D tentatively TRBD1 (6 bases). The V end lost 6 bases, the J end lost 1 base, and 21 bases lay between the germline ends. This CDR3 is built from 17 residues. CDR1 SNHLY and CDR2 FYNNEI come from the germline V gene. Here the CDR3 reads CASSLDSVSVQNTEAFF. The CDR3 DNA sequence: TGTGCCAGCAGCTTGGACAGCGTATCGGTCCAGAACACTGAAGCTTTCTTT.

The chain recombines TRBV2 with TRBJ2-5, with TRBD2 matching over 12 bases. The trim removed 8 bases at V and 4 bases at J, leaving 8 bases unmatched. This CDR3 is 15 amino acids long. Per germline, CDR1 SNHLY and CDR2 FYNNEI. This CDR3 reads CASDRLAGDGETQYF. The CDR3 coding sequence is TGTGCCAGCGACCGACTAGCGGGAGACGGAGAGACCCAGTACTTC.

The J gene is TRBJ1-1, the V gene TRBV25-1, with 8 positions matching TRBD1. Germline lookup yields CDR1 MGHDK and CDR2 SYGVNS. V was pared by 7 bases and J by 9 bases, with 4 bases of the junction left unmatched. The CDR3 is made up of 11 amino acids. The CDR3 nucleotides read TGTGCCAGCATTGACAGGGGCCAAGCTTTCTTT. This encodes CASIDRGQAFF. Using reference TRBV25-1 and TRBJ1-1 for the parts outside the CDR3, the full variable domain is EADIYQTPRYLVIGTGKKITLECSQTMGHDKMYWYQQDPGMELHLIHYSYGVNSTEKGDLSSESTVSRIRTEHFPLTLESARPSHTSQYLCASIDRGQAFFGQGTRLTVV.

The genes are TRBV5-1 and TRBJ1-6; a possible D gene is TRBD1 (6 bases). V was trimmed by 0 bases and J by 9 bases, leaving 22 bases between them. Germline V gives CDR1 SGHRS, CDR2 YFSETQ. This CDR3 region has 18 residues. CDR3: CASSLALEGTGGVSPLHF. The CDR3 DNA sequence: TGCGCCAGCAGCTTGGCCTTAGAGGGCACCGGGGGCGTTTCACCCCTCCACTTT.

Ten or more counts support this clonotype. The genes are TRBV7-2 and TRBJ1-5; D remains ambiguous. The CDR3 is 11 amino acids. The V gene lost 5 bases and the J gene lost 10 bases, with 9 bases spanning the gap. Germline lookup yields CDR1 SGHTA and CDR2 FQGNSA. CDR3 sequence: CASSLLGPQHF. CDR3 bases: TGTGCCAGCAGCCTACTAGGACCCCAGCATTTT.

The chain couples TRBV12-3 or TRBV12-4 to TRBJ1-1; D gene ambiguous. The CDR3 is made up of 15 amino acids. V was pared by 4 bases and J by 1 base, with 13 bases between. For the CDR3, the DNA is TGTGCCAGCAGTTACTGGCCCATACAGAACACTGAAGCTTTCTTT. Protein: CASSYWPIQNTEAFF.

The gene calls are TRBV29-1 and TRBJ2-5; the match to TRBD2 covers 8 bases. Germline values: CDR1 SQVTM, CDR2 ANQGSEA. The CDR3 spans 13 residues. After removal of 4 bases from V and 3 bases from J, the junction contained 4 bases not matched to a gene. The CDR3 DNA reads TGCAGCGTTGTGGTACTAGCGGAAGAGACCCAGTACTTC. Translation: CSVVVLAEETQYF.

A word on this clonotype: A much larger clone is a single base away; this may be a read error. The chain links TRBV2 to TRBJ1-3; the D is unclear. CDR1 and CDR2 from the germline V gene are SNHLY and FYNNEI. Trimming took off 6 bases at V and 0 bases at J, with 9 bases between the two ends. The CDR3 sequence is 14 residues long. This CDR3 is CASRDPISGNTIYF. In DNA, the CDR3 is TGTGCCAGCAGGGACCCGATCTCTGGAAACACCATATATTTT.

With respect to this clonotype: The junction departs from germline at one end; a sequencing error may be responsible. The chain is built from TRBV9 and TRBJ2-5; D is unclear. The CDR3 loop spans 13 amino acids. The germline gives CDR1 SGDLS, CDR2 YYNGEE. CDR3 sequence reads: CASSVAPQETQCF. For the CDR3, the DNA is TGTGCCAGCAGCGTAGCACCTCAAGAGACCCAGTGCTTC. The full variable domain, in which reference TRBV9 and TRBJ2-5 provide the parts outside the CDR3, is DSGVTQTPKHLITATGQRVTLRCSPRSGDLSVYWYQQSLDQGLQFLIQYYNGEERAKGNILERFSAQQFPDLHSELNLSSLELGDSALYFCASSVAPQETQCFGPGTRLLVL.